The next 20 T cell receptor beta chains were all read from a single sample in a study of blood T cell repertoires in COVID-19. Only in-frame clones appear in the TCRdb table, and some are missing; sequencing was by immunoSEQ multiplex PCR. The sample contains about 170,000 clones, around four fifths of which appear only once. The source material was peripheral blood. These receptors were obtained from an elderly woman with COVID-19, enrolled during active disease.

This clone was seen a few times. The rearrangement links TRBV3-1 (or the pseudogene TRBV3-2) to TRBJ2-7; D not certain. This CDR3 spans 14 amino acids. CDR1 and CDR2 (germline): LGHDT, YNNKEL (reference sequence). V lost 0 bases and J lost 3, with 9 bases in between. As DNA, the CDR3 is TGTGCCAGCAGCCAAGATCCTAGTAGCTACGAGCAGTACTTC. Protein product: CASSQDPSSYEQYF.

The chain has TRBV2 and TRBJ2-1; the D gene is possibly TRBD2 (5 bases). This CDR3 is built from 14 residues. V shed 8 bases and J shed 4 bases, with 15 bases lying between them. Germline values: CDR1 SNHLY, CDR2 FYNNEI. The CDR3 spells CASLLEAAYNEQFF. CDR3 coding DNA: TGTGCCAGCCTGTTGGAGGCAGCTTACAATGAGCAGTTCTTC. Using reference TRBV2 and TRBJ2-1 for the parts outside the CDR3, the full variable domain is EPEVTQTPSHQVTQMGQEVILRCVPISNHLYFYWYRQILGQKVEFLVSFYNNEISEKSEIFDDQFSVERPDGSNFTLKIRSTKLEDSAMYFCASLLEAAYNEQFFGPGTRLTVL.

The chain links TRBV3-1 (or the pseudogene TRBV3-2) to TRBJ1-5; a weak D match, TRBD1 (5 bases). The CDR3 extends over 13 amino acids. Per germline, CDR1 LGHDT and CDR2 YNNKEL (reference sequence). V lost 5 bases to trimming and J lost 6 bases, with 11 bases between them. This chain's CDR3 is CASSTGGVQPQHF. In DNA form, the CDR3 reads TGTGCCAGCAGCACCGGGGGGGTTCAGCCCCAGCATTTT.

V and J are TRBV19 and TRBJ1-5, with D possibly TRBD1 on 6 matching bases. With 6 bases removed from V and 4 bases from J, the gap between germline ends came to 13 bases. The CDR3 has 14 residues. Germline V lookup: CDR1 LNHDA, CDR2 SQIVND (reference sequence). CDR3 loop: CASRGVDRNQPQHF. The CDR3 DNA sequence: TGTGCCAGTAGAGGGGTTGACAGGAATCAGCCCCAGCATTTT.

The chain joins TRBV24-1 to TRBJ2-1; 9 positions agree with TRBD2. V shed 3 bases and J 3 bases; nucleotides not matched to a gene: 5. Per the germline V gene, CDR1 is KGHDR and CDR2 is SFDVKD. The CDR3 runs 16 residues. In DNA, the CDR3 is TGTGCCACCAGTGATACGACTAGCGGCGTCTACAATGAGCAGTTCTTC. This translates into CATSDTTSGVYNEQFF.

This clone was counted once. The rearrangement joins TRBV7-8 to TRBJ2-2, with TRBD1 as a possible D gene (6 bases). Between the trimmed V and J ends, which lost 3 bases and 3 bases, there was a span of 11 bases. This CDR3 region has 15 residues. Germline V gene sequence: CDR1 SGHVS, CDR2 FQNEAQ. The CDR3 nucleotides read TGTGCCAGCAGCTTCAGGGGTTCGGACACCGGGGAGCTGTTTTTT. It is translated as CASSFRGSDTGELFF.

The rearrangement joins TRBV19 to TRBJ2-1; 11 bases are a match to TRBD2. The germline V gene encodes CDR1 LNHDA and CDR2 SQIVND (reference sequence). The V gene end was trimmed by 5 bases and the J gene end by 9 bases; junction bases not matched to a gene: 12. The CDR3 contains 16 residues. Here the CDR3 DNA reads TGTGCCAGTAGTGATAGCGGGAGGGGGACCGGGAGTGAGCAGTTCTTC. Translated, it gives CASSDSGRGTGSEQFF.

This CDR3 reads CASSSNLRSYNEQFF. In DNA, the CDR3 is TGCGCCAGCAGCAGTAACTTGCGCTCCTACAATGAGCAGTTCTTC. The J gene is TRBJ2-1, the V gene TRBV5-1; D is undetermined. Germline loops: CDR1 SGHRS, CDR2 YFSETQ. The CDR3 totals 15 residues. V was cut by 4 bases and J by 0 bases, with 11 bases left in between. Filled out from reference TRBV5-1 and TRBJ2-1, the complete variable domain reads KAGVTQTPRYLIKTRGQQVTLSCSPISGHRSVSWYQQTPGQGLQFLFEYFSETQRNKGNFPGRFSGRQFSNSRSEMNVSTLELGDSALYLCASSSNLRSYNEQFFGPGTRLTVL.

The chain uses TRBV10-2 and TRBJ1-1; 10 bases match TRBD1. The V gene's germline CDR1 is WSHSY and CDR2 SAAADI. V lost 2 bases, J lost 2 bases, and 2 bases stayed unmatched. This CDR3 contains 15 residues. CDR3 coding DNA: TGCGCCAGCAGTGAGGGGACAGGGGCAAACACTGAAGCTTTCTTT. This codes for CASSEGTGANTEAFF.

V is TRBV7-9 and J is TRBJ2-7, with 9 bases that match TRBD2. Trimming took 5 bases from V and 7 from J; bases not matched to a gene: 9. This CDR3 comprises 14 residues. Germline V gives CDR1 SEHNR, CDR2 FQNEAQ (reference sequence). CDR3 sequence reads: CASSPRASGIEQYF. CDR3 coding DNA: TGTGCCAGCAGCCCCCGGGCTAGCGGGATTGAGCAGTACTTC. The full variable domain, with the rest looked up from reference TRBV7-9 and TRBJ2-7, is DTGVSQNPRHKITKRGQNVTFRCDPISEHNRLYWYRQTLGQGPEFLTYFQNEAQLEKSRLLSDRFSAERPKGSFSTLEIQRTEQGDSAMYLCASSPRASGIEQYFGPGTRLTVT.

The chain uses TRBV18 and TRBJ2-2, with a possible D match to TRBD1 (6 bases). The germline CDR1 and CDR2 sequences are KGHSH and LQKENI. V was pared by 6 bases and J by 3 bases, with 20 bases between. There are 17 residues in the CDR3. CDR3 amino acids: CASSPLNPGADTGELFF. CDR3 DNA sequence: TGTGCCAGCTCCCCCCTTAATCCAGGGGCCGACACCGGGGAGCTGTTTTTT.

Of note for this clone: One junction end disagrees with the germline gene, perhaps due to a read error. This chain links TRBV15 with TRBJ1-3; D remains unclear. This CDR3 is 17 amino acids long. Germline-derived CDR1 and CDR2 are LNHNV and YYDKDF (reference sequence). The CDR3 loop is CAASRDGEGPDGNTIYF. In DNA, the CDR3 is TGTGCCGCCAGCAGAGATGGAGAGGGCCCCGATGGGAACACCATATATTTT.

The table lists this clone with a count of one. The V gene is TRBV19, the J gene TRBJ1-5; D possibly corresponds to TRBD1 (5 bases). V shed 6 bases and J shed 7 bases, with 13 bases lying between them. The CDR3 is 13 amino acids. The germline gives CDR1 LNHDA, CDR2 SQIVND (reference sequence). The CDR3: CASSQGIWQPQHF. The CDR3 DNA follows: TGTGCCAGTAGCCAGGGAATATGGCAGCCCCAGCATTTT.

In its sample, this clone was seen once. J is TRBJ1-5 and V is TRBV3-1 (or the pseudogene TRBV3-2), with TRBD1 identical over 7 bases. The length of the CDR3 is 13 residues. From germline, CDR1 is LGHDT and CDR2 YNNKEL (reference sequence). V trimming: 2 bases; J trimming: 7 bases; junction bases outside the gene matches: 2. The CDR3 DNA follows: TGTGCCAGCAGCCAAACAGGGGTCCAGCCCCAGCATTTT. Translated, it gives CASSQTGVQPQHF.

The table lists this clone with a few counts. The chain is built from TRBV16 and TRBJ2-3; D is ambiguous. The germline V and J ends were trimmed by 0 bases and 4 bases, with 11 bases remaining between them. CDR3 size: 15 residues. Germline V gene data show CDR1 as KGHSY and CDR2 as FQNENV. The CDR3 sequence: CASSQSWAGSDTQYF. DNA of the CDR3: TGTGCCAGCAGCCAATCTTGGGCAGGCTCAGATACGCAGTATTTT.

The gene calls are TRBV5-1 and TRBJ2-3; a weak D match, TRBD2 (7 bases). V shed 0 bases and J shed 3 bases, with 20 bases lying between them. Germline CDR1 is SGHRS and CDR2 is YFSETQ. The CDR3 is 18 amino acids. DNA for the CDR3: TGCGCCAGCAGCTTGGCCGCTCCGGGGGGCTTAAGGACAGATACGCAGTATTTT. Its protein is CASSLAAPGGLRTDTQYF.

The chain recombines TRBV18 with TRBJ2-1; 11 bases fit TRBD2. Looked up from germline, CDR1 is KGHSH and CDR2 is LQKENI. The CDR3 is 14 residues long. The V gene end was trimmed by 5 bases and the J gene end by 8 bases; junction bases not matched to a gene: 5. CDR3 bases: TGTGCCAGCTCAGCGACTAGCGGGGAGGATGAGCAGTTCTTC. Amino acids: CASSATSGEDEQFF. Complete variable domain (other parts from reference TRBV18 and TRBJ2-1): NAGVMQNPRHLVRRRGQEARLRCSPMKGHSHVYWYRQLPEEGLKFMVYLQKENIIDESGMPKERFSAEFPKEGPSILRIQQVVRGDSAAYFCASSATSGEDEQFFGPGTRLTVL.

V gene TRBV6-2 or TRBV6-3 combines with J gene TRBJ2-5; D gene unclear. The germline V gene encodes CDR1 MNHEY and CDR2 SVGEGT. V lost 2 bases and J lost 4, with 8 bases in between. The CDR3 covers 13 residues. Here the CDR3 DNA reads TGTGCCAGCAGTTACGAGGTCGGAGAGACCCAGTACTTC. This codes for CASSYEVGETQYF.

This chain joins TRBV7-8 and TRBJ1-4; D is possibly TRBD1 (5 bases). V was cut by 5 bases and J by 8 bases, with 12 bases left in between. Germline V gene sequence: CDR1 SGHVS, CDR2 FQNEAQ. This CDR3 is built from 13 residues. The DNA for the CDR3 is TGTGCCAGCAGCGTGGGACTCGCCGAAAAACTGTTTTTT. Translating it yields CASSVGLAEKLFF.

The genes are TRBV7-9 and TRBJ2-1; D uncertain. V shed 2 bases and J shed 8 bases, with 10 bases lying between them. The CDR3 runs 13 residues. In germline, CDR1 is SEHNR, CDR2 FQNEAQ (reference sequence). CDR3 protein: CASSLLSSDEQFF. The CDR3 bases are TGTGCCAGCAGCTTATTGAGCTCGGATGAGCAGTTCTTC. The whole variable domain, remainder taken from reference TRBV7-9 and TRBJ2-1, is DTGVSQNPRHKITKRGQNVTFRCDPISEHNRLYWYRQTLGQGPEFLTYFQNEAQLEKSRLLSDRFSAERPKGSFSTLEIQRTEQGDSAMYLCASSLLSSDEQFFGPGTRLTVL.